This TCR beta chain emerged from a study of blood T cell repertoires in COVID-19. Across the whole study: COVID-19 samples, acute and convalescent, were from the United States, Italy and Spain. T cells, B-cell-depleted T cells, or PBMCs supplied cDNA or gDNA.

Germline lookup yields CDR1 LNHDA and CDR2 SQIVND (reference sequence). Trimming removed 6 bases from V and 6 bases from J, with 14 bases in between. This CDR3 is built from 14 residues. Source study methods: Nucleated cell counts were estimated from reference gene primer amplification. Clones were read by immunoSEQ multiplex PCR, and TCRdb kept only the in-frame ones, dropping some. V and J calls plus clone size are reproduced from that table; the DNA served to infer D and trimming. The table lists approximately 220,000 clones, roughly four fifths of them singletons. Sequences were obtained from peripheral blood. The sequence was obtained from a woman aged 70-85 years with acute or convalescent COVID-19. The chain couples TRBV19 to TRBJ2-2, with D possibly matching TRBD1 (5 bases). CDR3 in amino acids: CASRDTGLSGELFF. The CDR3 DNA is TGTGCCAGTAGGGACACCGGTTTATCCGGGGAGCTGTTTTTT.